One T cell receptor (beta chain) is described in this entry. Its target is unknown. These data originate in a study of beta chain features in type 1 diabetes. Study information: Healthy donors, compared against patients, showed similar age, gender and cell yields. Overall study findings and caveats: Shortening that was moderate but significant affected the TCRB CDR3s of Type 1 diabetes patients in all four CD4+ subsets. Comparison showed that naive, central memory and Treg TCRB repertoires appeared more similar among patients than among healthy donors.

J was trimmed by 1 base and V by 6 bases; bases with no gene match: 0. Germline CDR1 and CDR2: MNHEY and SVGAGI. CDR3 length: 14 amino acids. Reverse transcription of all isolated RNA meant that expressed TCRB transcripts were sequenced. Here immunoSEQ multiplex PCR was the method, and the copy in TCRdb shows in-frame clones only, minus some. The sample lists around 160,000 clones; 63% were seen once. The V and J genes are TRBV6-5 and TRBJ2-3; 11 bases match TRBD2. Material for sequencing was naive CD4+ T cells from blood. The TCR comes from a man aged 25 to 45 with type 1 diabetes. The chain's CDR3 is CASRLAGGTDTQYF. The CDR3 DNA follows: TGTGCCAGCAGACTAGCGGGGGGCACAGATACGCAGTATTTT.